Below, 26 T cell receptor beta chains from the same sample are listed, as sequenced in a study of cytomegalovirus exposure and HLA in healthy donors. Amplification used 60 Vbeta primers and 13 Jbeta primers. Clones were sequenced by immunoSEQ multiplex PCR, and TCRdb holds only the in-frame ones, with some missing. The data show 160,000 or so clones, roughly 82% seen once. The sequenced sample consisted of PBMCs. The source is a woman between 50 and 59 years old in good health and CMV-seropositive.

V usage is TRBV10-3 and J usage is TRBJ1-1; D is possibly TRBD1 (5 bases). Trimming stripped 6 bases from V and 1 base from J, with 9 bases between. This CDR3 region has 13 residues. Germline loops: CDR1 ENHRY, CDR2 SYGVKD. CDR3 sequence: CAIRVQENTEAFF. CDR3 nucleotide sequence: TGTGCCATCAGGGTACAGGAGAACACTGAAGCTTTCTTT.

CDR3 sequence reads: CASSQEARETQYF. The CDR3 coding sequence is TGCGCCAGCAGCCAAGAAGCTAGGGAGACCCAGTACTTC. The chain is built from TRBV4-1 and TRBJ2-5; D is ambiguous. V dropped 0 bases and J dropped 5 bases, with 7 bases sitting between them. Germline V gives CDR1 MGHRA, CDR2 YSYEKL. CDR3 size: 13 residues.

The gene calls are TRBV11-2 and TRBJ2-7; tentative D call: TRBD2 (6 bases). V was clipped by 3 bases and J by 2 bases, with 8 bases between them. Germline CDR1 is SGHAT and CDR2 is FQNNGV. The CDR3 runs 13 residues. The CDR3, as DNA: TGTGCCAGCAGCTTTCCGGGGGCCTACGAGCAGTACTTC. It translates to CASSFPGAYEQYF.

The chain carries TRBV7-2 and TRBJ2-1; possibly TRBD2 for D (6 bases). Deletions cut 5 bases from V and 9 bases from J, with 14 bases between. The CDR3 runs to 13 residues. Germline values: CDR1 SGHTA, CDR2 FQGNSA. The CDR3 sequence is CASSLRLEGEQFF. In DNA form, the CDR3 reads TGTGCCAGCAGCCTAAGACTAGAAGGTGAGCAGTTCTTC.

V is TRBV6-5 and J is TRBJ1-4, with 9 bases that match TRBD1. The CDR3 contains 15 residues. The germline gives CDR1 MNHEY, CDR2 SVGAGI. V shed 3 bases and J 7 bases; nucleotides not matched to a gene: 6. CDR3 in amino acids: CASSYLQGAPEKLFF. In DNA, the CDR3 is TGTGCCAGCAGTTATCTACAGGGGGCGCCTGAAAAACTGTTTTTT.

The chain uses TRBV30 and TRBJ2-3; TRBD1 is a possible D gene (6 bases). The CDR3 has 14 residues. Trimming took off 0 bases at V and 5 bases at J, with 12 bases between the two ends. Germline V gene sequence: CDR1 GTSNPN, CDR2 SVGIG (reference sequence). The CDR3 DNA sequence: TGTGCCTGGAGTGTAGTAACAGGGCGAGATACGCAGTATTTT. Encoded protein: CAWSVVTGRDTQYF.

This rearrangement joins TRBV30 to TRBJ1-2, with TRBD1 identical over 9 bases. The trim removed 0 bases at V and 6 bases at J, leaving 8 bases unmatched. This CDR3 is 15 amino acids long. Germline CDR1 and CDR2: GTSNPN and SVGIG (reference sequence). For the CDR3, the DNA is TGTGCCTGGAGTGTACAGGGGGCATTTTACCATGGCTACACCTTC. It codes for CAWSVQGAFYHGYTF.

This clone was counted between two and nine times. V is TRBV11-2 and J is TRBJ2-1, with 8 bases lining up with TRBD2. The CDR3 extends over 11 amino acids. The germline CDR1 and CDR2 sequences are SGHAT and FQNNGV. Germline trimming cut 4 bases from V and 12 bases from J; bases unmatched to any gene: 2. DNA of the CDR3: TGTGCCAGCAGCTCGGGACTAGGGCAGTTCTTC. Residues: CASSSGLGQFF.

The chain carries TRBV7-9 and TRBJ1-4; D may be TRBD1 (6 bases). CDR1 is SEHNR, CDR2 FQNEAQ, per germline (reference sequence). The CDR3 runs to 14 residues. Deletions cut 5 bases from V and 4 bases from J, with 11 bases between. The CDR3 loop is CASSQDSHNEKLFF. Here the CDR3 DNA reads TGTGCCAGCAGCCAGGACAGCCATAATGAAAAACTGTTTTTT.

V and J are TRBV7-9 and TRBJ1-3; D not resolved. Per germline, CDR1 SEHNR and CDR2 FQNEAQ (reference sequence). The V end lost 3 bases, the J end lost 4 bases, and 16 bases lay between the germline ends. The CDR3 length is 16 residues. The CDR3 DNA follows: TGTGCCAGCAGCTTGGAACGGCACGGAGCAGGAAACACCATATATTTT. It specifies CASSLERHGAGNTIYF.

CDR3 in DNA: TGTGCCAGCAGCTCGACAGGGATAGCTTTCTTT. Its protein is CASSSTGIAFF. The V gene is TRBV11-2, the J gene TRBJ1-1, with 7 bases aligning to TRBD1. With 4 bases clipped from V and 10 bases from J, the junction kept 3 bases outside the gene matches. The CDR3 runs 11 residues. Germline V gives CDR1 SGHAT, CDR2 FQNNGV.

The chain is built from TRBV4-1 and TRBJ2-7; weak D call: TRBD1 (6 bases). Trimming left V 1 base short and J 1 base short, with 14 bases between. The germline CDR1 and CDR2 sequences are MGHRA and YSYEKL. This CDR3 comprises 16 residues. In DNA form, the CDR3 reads TGCGCCAGCAGCCAAGTTCAGGGACACGGTTCCTACGAGCAGTACTTC. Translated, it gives CASSQVQGHGSYEQYF.

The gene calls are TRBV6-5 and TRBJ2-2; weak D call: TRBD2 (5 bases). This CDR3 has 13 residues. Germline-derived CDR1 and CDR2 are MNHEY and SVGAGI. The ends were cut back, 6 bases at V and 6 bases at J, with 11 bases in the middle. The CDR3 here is CASSNGVAGELFF. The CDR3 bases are TGTGCCAGCAGCAACGGGGTCGCCGGGGAGCTGTTTTTT.

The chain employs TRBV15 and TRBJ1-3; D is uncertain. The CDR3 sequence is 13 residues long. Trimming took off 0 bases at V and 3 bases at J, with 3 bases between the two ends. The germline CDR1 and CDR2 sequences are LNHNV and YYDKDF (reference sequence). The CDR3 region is CATSRDRGNTIYF. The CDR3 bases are TGTGCCACCAGCAGAGATCGTGGAAACACCATATATTTT.

CDR3 loop: CASSLSVTGGSAFF. The CDR3 DNA is TGTGCCAGCAGTTTATCGGTGACAGGAGGATCGGCTTTCTTT. The chain employs TRBV27 and TRBJ1-1; possible D gene TRBD1, 6 bases. The V end was cut by 0 bases, the J end by 11 bases, with 16 bases between. This CDR3 has 14 residues. CDR1 is MNHEY and CDR2 is SMNVEV in the germline V gene (reference sequence).

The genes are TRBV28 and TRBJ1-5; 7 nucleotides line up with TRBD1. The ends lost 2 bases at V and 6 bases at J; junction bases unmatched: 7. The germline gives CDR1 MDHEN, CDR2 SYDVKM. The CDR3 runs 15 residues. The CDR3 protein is CASSLPGGIGQPQHF. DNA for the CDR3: TGTGCCAGCAGTTTACCAGGGGGGATAGGTCAGCCCCAGCATTTT.

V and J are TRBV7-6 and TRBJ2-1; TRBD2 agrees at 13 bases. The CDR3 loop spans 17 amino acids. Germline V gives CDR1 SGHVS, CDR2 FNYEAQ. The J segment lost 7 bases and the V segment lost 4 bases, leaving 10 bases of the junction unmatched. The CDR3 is CASSSRRTSGGRNEQFF. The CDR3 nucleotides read TGTGCCAGCAGCTCCCGAAGGACTAGCGGGGGTAGGAATGAGCAGTTCTTC.

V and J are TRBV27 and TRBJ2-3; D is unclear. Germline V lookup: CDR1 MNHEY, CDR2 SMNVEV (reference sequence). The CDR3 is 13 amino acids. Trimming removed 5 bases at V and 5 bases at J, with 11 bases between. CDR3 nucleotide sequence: TGTGCCAGCAGTCTGTATCAGCGAGATACGCAGTATTTT. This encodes CASSLYQRDTQYF.

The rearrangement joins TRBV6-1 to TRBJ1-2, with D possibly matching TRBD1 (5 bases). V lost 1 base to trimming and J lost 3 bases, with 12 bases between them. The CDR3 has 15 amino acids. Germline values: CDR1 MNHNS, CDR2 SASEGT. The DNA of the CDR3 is TGTGCCAGCAGTGAAGTTGGCAGGGAACACTATGGCTACACCTTC. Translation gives CASSEVGREHYGYTF.

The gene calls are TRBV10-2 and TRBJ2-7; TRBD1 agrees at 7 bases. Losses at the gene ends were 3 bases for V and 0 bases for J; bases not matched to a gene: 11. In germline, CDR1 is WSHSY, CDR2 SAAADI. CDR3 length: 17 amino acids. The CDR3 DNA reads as TGCGCCAGCAGTGATTCACAGGGGTCAACCCACTCCTACGAGCAGTACTTC. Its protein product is CASSDSQGSTHSYEQYF.

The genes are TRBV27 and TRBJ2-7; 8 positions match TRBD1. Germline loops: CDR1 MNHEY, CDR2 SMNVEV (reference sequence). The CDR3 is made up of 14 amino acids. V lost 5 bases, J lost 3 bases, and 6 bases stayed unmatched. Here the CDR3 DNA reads TGTGCCAGCAGTACCGGGACAGGTCTCTACGAGCAGTACTTC. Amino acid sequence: CASSTGTGLYEQYF.

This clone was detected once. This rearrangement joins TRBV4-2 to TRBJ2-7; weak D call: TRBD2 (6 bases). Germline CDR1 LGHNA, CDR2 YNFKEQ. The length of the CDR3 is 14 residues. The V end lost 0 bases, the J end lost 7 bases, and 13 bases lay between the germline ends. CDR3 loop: CASSQDAGLGEQYF. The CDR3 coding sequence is TGTGCCAGCAGCCAAGATGCGGGGCTCGGTGAGCAGTACTTC.

This chain's CDR3 is CASSLAGGITDTQYF. CDR3 nucleotide sequence: TGTGCCAGCAGCTTAGCGGGGGGGATCACAGATACGCAGTATTTT. This chain uses TRBV7-8 with TRBJ2-3, with TRBD2 identical over 7 bases. Trimming took 0 bases from V and 2 from J; bases not matched to a gene: 2. The CDR3 has 15 amino acids. CDR1 and CDR2 from the germline V gene are SGHVS and FQNEAQ.

The chain's CDR3 is CASSFGRGAEQYF. CDR3 nucleotides: TGTGCCAGCAGCTTTGGCCGGGGGGCCGAGCAGTACTTC. V and J are TRBV7-8 and TRBJ2-5, with D perhaps TRBD2 (7 bases). Near its end, the DNA agrees better with TRBJ2-7, so the J call may be wrong. This CDR3 spans 13 amino acids. The germline V gene has CDR1 SGHVS and CDR2 FQNEAQ.

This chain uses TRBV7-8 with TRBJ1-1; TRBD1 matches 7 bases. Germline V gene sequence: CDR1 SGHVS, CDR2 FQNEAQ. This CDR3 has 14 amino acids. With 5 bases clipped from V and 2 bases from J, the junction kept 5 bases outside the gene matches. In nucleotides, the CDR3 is TGTGCCAGCAGCCCCGACAGGGTAAACACTGAAGCTTTCTTT. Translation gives CASSPDRVNTEAFF.

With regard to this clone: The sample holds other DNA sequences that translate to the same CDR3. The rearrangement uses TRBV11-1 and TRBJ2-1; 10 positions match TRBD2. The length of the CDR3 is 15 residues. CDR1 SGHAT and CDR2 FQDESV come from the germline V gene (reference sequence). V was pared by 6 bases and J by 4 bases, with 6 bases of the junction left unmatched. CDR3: CASSPSGGAYNEQFF. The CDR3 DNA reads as TGTGCCAGCAGTCCAAGCGGGGGGGCATACAATGAGCAGTTCTTC.